A single sample gave rise to the 26 T cell receptor beta chains below, sequenced in a study of T cells in Graves' hyperthyroidism and ophthalmopathy. RNA transcripts gave rise to amplified TCR beta CDR3 regions. TCR CDR3 regions were first amplified by RT-PCR with HTBI primers. TCRdb itself ran the multiplex PCR reads through MiXCR, one entry per CDR3 protein. The sample contains about 290,000 distinct CDR3 sequences, roughly 15% of which appear only once. Input material: blood. These receptor sequences come from a woman aged 40 to 50 with Graves' hyperthyroidism.

This clonotype was detected many times. The rearrangement links TRBV7-2 to TRBJ2-1, with D possibly being TRBD1 (5 bases). This CDR3 contains 13 residues. The germline gives CDR1 SGHTA, CDR2 FQGNSA. V was trimmed by 4 bases and J by 4 bases, leaving 8 bases between them. The CDR3 DNA sequence: TGTGCCAGCAGCTCCGACAGATACAATGAGCAGTTCTTC. Protein sequence: CASSSDRYNEQFF.

The chain uses TRBV3-1 and TRBJ2-1, with 16 bases lining up with TRBD2. This CDR3 spans 18 amino acids. V dropped 0 bases and J dropped 6; count of bases not matched to a gene: 5. Germline V gene data show CDR1 as LGHDT and CDR2 as YNNKEL (reference sequence). The CDR3 protein is CASSQEGGLAGGPNEQFF. Written as DNA, the CDR3 is TGTGCCAGCAGCCAAGAGGGGGGACTAGCGGGAGGGCCCAATGAGCAGTTCTTC.

This clonotype was recorded at least ten times. This chain joins TRBV7-9 and TRBJ2-3; D not resolved. The CDR3 runs to 15 residues. V lost 2 bases to trimming and J lost 1 base, with 10 bases between them. Germline V gene sequence: CDR1 SEHNR, CDR2 FQNEAQ (reference sequence). The CDR3 DNA follows: TGTGCCAGCAGCTTATTTTATTCTGGCACAGATACGCAGTATTTT. It translates to CASSLFYSGTDTQYF.

The sample holds many counts of this clonotype. The junction does not match germline at one end; this may be a read error. The chain employs TRBV27 and TRBJ2-7; 12 bases fit TRBD2. The CDR3 spans 20 residues. In germline, CDR1 is MNHEY, CDR2 SMNVEV (reference sequence). In DNA form, the CDR3 reads TGTGCCAGCAGTCTATCCCCCATAGGGACTAGCGGGCACATCTCCTACGAGCAGTACTTC. Its translation: CASSLSPIGTSGHISYEQYF.

This clonotype has at least ten counts. The chain joins TRBV3-1 to TRBJ1-5; no clear D gene. CDR1 and CDR2 from the germline V gene are LGHDT and YNNKEL (reference sequence). CDR3 length equals 16 residues. V dropped 0 bases and J dropped 4 bases, with 13 bases sitting between them. The CDR3 here is CASSQDFSDLNQPQHF. CDR3 coding DNA: TGTGCCAGCAGCCAAGATTTTTCAGATCTGAATCAGCCCCAGCATTTT.

This clonotype was detected ten times or more. The DNA for the CDR3 is TGTGCCAGCAGTTTAGTTCTTTTTAACGACGAGCAGTACTTC. This translates into CASSLVLFNDEQYF. This chain connects TRBV12-3 or TRBV12-4 to TRBJ2-7; no clear D. Trimming removed 1 base from V and 5 bases from J, with 12 bases in between. CDR3 length equals 14 residues.

At least ten counts were recorded for this clonotype. This chain connects TRBV10-3 to TRBJ1-1; D is ambiguous. Trimming left V 4 bases short and J 6 bases short, with 12 bases between. This CDR3 is 13 amino acids long. CDR1 and CDR2 (germline): ENHRY, SYGVKD. CDR3 loop: CAISGTSHAEAFF. The DNA of the CDR3 is TGTGCCATCAGTGGGACCTCTCACGCTGAAGCTTTCTTT.

Ten or more counts support this clonotype. The chain employs TRBV20-1 and TRBJ1-2; D remains ambiguous. CDR1 and CDR2 from the germline V gene are DFQATT and SNEGSKA (reference sequence). The V end was cut by 6 bases, the J end by 0 bases, with 20 bases between. This CDR3 is 16 amino acids long. CDR3 amino acids: CSAASSTSTANYGYTF. The CDR3 DNA sequence: TGCAGTGCCGCGTCAAGTACTAGCACTGCTAACTATGGCTACACCTTC.

V gene TRBV18 combines with J gene TRBJ1-1, with D tentatively TRBD1 (5 bases). Germline-derived CDR1 and CDR2 are KGHSH and LQKENI. The V end lost 8 bases, the J end lost 3 bases, and 13 bases lay between the germline ends. This CDR3 has 13 residues. The chain's CDR3 is CASGDLRDTEAFF. CDR3 nucleotides: TGTGCCAGCGGGGACTTGAGGGACACTGAAGCTTTCTTT.

This clonotype occurred a few times. This chain connects TRBV5-1 to TRBJ1-1, with D perhaps TRBD1 (6 bases). The V end lost 2 bases, the J end lost 2 bases, and 19 bases lay between the germline ends. This CDR3 is 17 amino acids long. Germline CDR1 reads SGHRS; CDR2 reads YFSETQ. CDR3 protein: CASSFRPTGTTNTEAFF. The CDR3, as DNA: TGCGCCAGCAGCTTTCGGCCGACCGGGACAACCAACACTGAAGCTTTCTTT.

Notes on this clonotype: A much larger clone lies a single base off, so this may be a read error. The CDR3 sequence is CASKGLLSYEQCF. The CDR3 DNA follows: TGTGCCAGTAAGGGACTCCTCTCCTACGAGCAGTGCTTC. The rearrangement links TRBV3-1 to TRBJ2-7; D possibly corresponds to TRBD2 (6 bases). Germline lookup yields CDR1 LGHDT and CDR2 YNNKEL (reference sequence). The CDR3 contains 13 residues.

This clonotype was detected many times. The chain carries TRBV7-9 and TRBJ1-4, with a possible D match to TRBD1 (5 bases). This CDR3 has 12 amino acids. CDR1 and CDR2 from the germline V gene are SEHNR and FQNEAQ (reference sequence). V was trimmed by 7 bases and J by 7 bases, leaving 10 bases between them. CDR3 bases: TGTGCCAGCAAAAGAGGGGCTGAAAAACTGTTTTTT. This codes for CASKRGAEKLFF.

This clonotype has a handful of counts. The V and J genes are TRBV18 and TRBJ1-2, with no clear D. Looked up from germline, CDR1 is KGHSH and CDR2 is LQKENI. This CDR3 spans 13 amino acids. V was shortened by 3 bases and J by 8 bases, with 13 bases between the two germline ends. The CDR3 DNA reads TGTGCCAGCTCACCCCTTGGTCGAGAGGGCTACACCTTC. Translated, it gives CASSPLGREGYTF. Using reference TRBV18 and TRBJ1-2 for the parts outside the CDR3, the full variable domain is NAGVMQNPRHLVRRRGQEARLRCSPMKGHSHVYWYRQLPEEGLKFMVYLQKENIIDESGMPKERFSAEFPKEGPSILRIQQVVRGDSAAYFCASSPLGREGYTFGSGTRLTVV.

The CDR3 DNA sequence: TGTGCCAGCTCACCGGGCGGAGGCCTCCAAGAGACCCAGTACTTC. Amino acids: CASSPGGGLQETQYF. The chain uses TRBV18 and TRBJ2-5, with TRBD2 as a possible D gene (5 bases). Germline values: CDR1 KGHSH, CDR2 LQKENI. The CDR3 has 15 amino acids. The V gene lost 3 bases and the J gene lost 1 base, with 12 bases spanning the gap.

V usage is TRBV7-2 and J usage is TRBJ2-1, with D perhaps being TRBD1 or TRBD2 (5 bases each). Trimming stripped 2 bases from V and 2 bases from J, with 16 bases between. Germline V gene data show CDR1 as SGHTA and CDR2 as FQGNSA. This CDR3 region has 17 residues. CDR3: CASSLSGLAWAYNEQFF. The CDR3 DNA sequence: TGTGCCAGCAGCTTATCAGGGCTAGCCTGGGCCTACAATGAGCAGTTCTTC. Complete variable domain (other parts from reference TRBV7-2 and TRBJ2-1): GAGVSQSPSNKVTEKGKDVELRCDPISGHTALYWYRQSLGQGLEFLIYFQGNSAPDKSGLPSDRFSAERTGGSVSTLTIQRTQQEDSAVYLCASSLSGLAWAYNEQFFGPGTRLTVL.

This rearrangement joins TRBV6-2 or TRBV6-3 to TRBJ2-1; no firm D call. This CDR3 region has 14 residues. Germline V gene lookup returns CDR1 MNHEY and CDR2 SVGEGT. Deletions cut 8 bases from V and 3 bases from J, with 14 bases between. This CDR3 reads CASSWLGNYNEQFF. The DNA for the CDR3 is TGTGCCAGCTCGTGGTTGGGTAACTACAATGAGCAGTTCTTC.

This clonotype has a count of ten or more. The chain uses TRBV10-3 and TRBJ2-1, with D tentatively TRBD1 or TRBD2 (5 bases each). With 8 bases removed from V and 7 bases from J, the gap between germline ends came to 18 bases. This CDR3 has 14 amino acids. The germline V gene has CDR1 ENHRY and CDR2 SYGVKD. DNA for the CDR3: TGTGCCATCGGGGCGGGCCTACCGGATAATGAGCAGTTCTTC. Residues: CAIGAGLPDNEQFF.

The sample holds many counts of this clonotype. The CDR3 region is CASSLVAGGSRYEQYF. The CDR3 nucleotides read TGTGCCAGCAGCTTAGTAGCAGGGGGGAGTCGCTACGAGCAGTACTTC. The chain carries TRBV13 and TRBJ2-7, with D maybe TRBD1 (7 bases). The V gene's germline CDR1 is PRHDT and CDR2 FYEKMQ (reference sequence). V lost 1 base to trimming and J lost 3 bases, with 16 bases between them. This CDR3 comprises 16 residues. The whole variable domain, filled in from reference TRBV13 and TRBJ2-7, reads AAGVIQSPRHLIKEKRETATLKCYPIPRHDTVYWYQQGPGQDPQFLISFYEKMQSDKGSIPDRFSAQQFSDYHSELNMSSLELGDSALYFCASSLVAGGSRYEQYFGPGTRLTVT.

This clonotype was picked up a small number of times. CDR3 coding DNA: TGCGCCAGCAGCCAAGGACTAGCGGGAGATGGGCAGTTCTTC. The encoded protein is CASSQGLAGDGQFF. This rearrangement joins TRBV4-1 to TRBJ2-1; 12 positions agree with TRBD2. CDR1 is MGHRA, CDR2 YSYEKL, per germline. The CDR3 has 14 amino acids. The J segment lost 12 bases and the V segment lost 1 base, leaving 4 bases of the junction unmatched.

This clonotype was seen repeatedly, ten times or more. V and J are TRBV29-1 and TRBJ1-2; 11 bases are a match to TRBD1. The V gene's germline CDR1 is SQVTM and CDR2 ANQGSEA. V dropped 5 bases and J dropped 8; count of bases not matched to a gene: 7. The CDR3 length is 13 residues. The CDR3 sequence is CSVYGQGARGYTF. The DNA of the CDR3 is TGCAGCGTTTACGGACAGGGGGCGCGAGGCTACACCTTC.

This clonotype was detected a few times. This chain connects TRBV27 to TRBJ1-2; D gene unclear. Germline values: CDR1 MNHEY, CDR2 SMNVEV (reference sequence). The ends were cut back, 3 bases at V and 6 bases at J, with 11 bases in the middle. The CDR3 spans 13 residues. DNA of the CDR3: TGTGCCAGCAGTTTCAGGCGGTCTCATGGCTACACCTTC. It yields the protein CASSFRRSHGYTF.

This clonotype showed up many times. Germline and junction disagree at one end, which may indicate a read error. The chain links TRBV2 to TRBJ2-5; 9 nucleotides match TRBD2. The CDR3 length is 14 residues. Germline CDR1 SNHLY, CDR2 FYNNEI. The CDR3 region has the DNA TGTGCCAGCAGGGAAGCGGGAGGATCAGAGACCCAGTACTTC. Its translation is CASREAGGSETQYF. The entire variable domain, with the rest obtained from reference TRBV2 and TRBJ2-5, is as follows: EPEVTQTPSHQVTQMGQEVILRCVPISNHLYFYWYRQILGQKVEFLVSFYNNEISEKSEIFDDQFSVERPDGSNFTLKIRSTKLEDSAMYFCASREAGGSETQYFGPGTRLLVL.

This clonotype was picked up many times. V gene TRBV10-3 combines with J gene TRBJ1-1; D remains unclear. Deletions cut 6 bases from V and 2 bases from J, with 13 bases between. This CDR3 contains 14 residues. CDR1 ENHRY and CDR2 SYGVKD come from the germline V gene. The CDR3 coding sequence is TGTGCCATCAGCGTTCCGGGAGCCAACACTGAAGCTTTCTTT. It is translated as CAISVPGANTEAFF.

This clonotype was recorded many times. The chain has TRBV6-1 and TRBJ2-7, with 8 nucleotides matching TRBD2. J gave up 4 bases and V 5 bases, and 7 bases lay outside the gene matches. Per germline, CDR1 MNHNS and CDR2 SASEGT. This CDR3 contains 14 residues. CDR3 DNA: TGTGCCAGCAGTTACCAGAGACTAGCGTACGAGCAGTACTTC. Its protein is CASSYQRLAYEQYF.

The V and J genes are TRBV29-1 and TRBJ2-2; D ambiguous. Germline V gives CDR1 SQVTM, CDR2 ANQGSEA. The CDR3 has 11 residues. The V end was cut by 6 bases, the J end by 3 bases, with 5 bases between. CDR3 in DNA: TGCAGCGTGAGACACACCGGGGAGCTGTTTTTT. It encodes CSVRHTGELFF.

There are many counts of this clonotype. This chain joins TRBV24-1 and TRBJ1-1; TRBD1 might be the D (5 bases). The V end lost 6 bases, the J end lost 7 bases, and 11 bases lay between the germline ends. This CDR3 spans 12 amino acids. The V gene's germline CDR1 is KGHDR and CDR2 SFDVKD. This CDR3 reads CATSRGGNEAFF. Written as DNA, the CDR3 is TGTGCCACCAGTCGGGGGGGGAATGAAGCTTTCTTT.